These 20 T cell receptor beta chains originate from one sample sequenced in a study of somatic mutations in cytotoxic T cells in rheumatoid arthritis. TCRdb's copy holds only in-frame clones and misses some; the assay was immunoSEQ multiplex PCR. Among about 18,000 clones listed, about four fifths were seen once. The source material was CD8+ T cells sorted from blood. The receptors shown here come from an adult with rheumatoid arthritis.

J is TRBJ1-2 and V is TRBV2, with unresolved D. The germline CDR1 and CDR2 sequences are SNHLY and FYNNEI. Trimming removed 5 bases from V and 8 bases from J, with 9 bases in between. The CDR3 is made up of 11 amino acids. CDR3 sequence reads: CASSLWEGYTF. CDR3 nucleotides: TGTGCCAGCAGTCTCTGGGAGGGCTACACCTTC.

This clone was recorded only once. The genes are TRBV28 and TRBJ2-7; 10 nucleotides align to TRBD1. Germline CDR1 and CDR2: MDHEN and SYDVKM. V shed 8 bases, J shed 4 bases, and the junction held 5 bases outside the gene matches. The CDR3 has 13 residues. The CDR3 DNA reads as TGTGCCAGCCATTGGGACAGGGGTTACGAGCAGTACTTC. Its translation is CASHWDRGYEQYF.

The chain carries TRBV9 and TRBJ2-7; tentatively, D is TRBD2 (7 bases). Deletions cut 4 bases from V and 3 bases from J, with 20 bases between. This CDR3 has 16 amino acids. Per germline, CDR1 SGDLS and CDR2 YYNGEE. In nucleotides, the CDR3 is TGTGCCAGCAGCCTCATGGGGGGGGGCCCCCACTACGAGCAGTACTTC. Residues: CASSLMGGGPHYEQYF.

This chain links TRBV29-1 with TRBJ2-7; 15 bases agree with TRBD2. Germline loops: CDR1 SQVTM, CDR2 ANQGSEA. The CDR3 is made up of 15 amino acids. V lost 6 bases to trimming and J lost 6 bases; unmatched junction nucleotides: 9. In DNA, the CDR3 is TGCAGCGTCGGGGGGACTAGCGGGGGGTCCCGCGAGCAGTACTTC. It encodes CSVGGTSGGSREQYF.

The V and J genes are TRBV4-1 and TRBJ2-7; a weak D match, TRBD1 (6 bases). The V gene's germline CDR1 is MGHRA and CDR2 YSYEKL. With 3 bases removed from V and 2 bases from J, the gap between germline ends came to 14 bases. This CDR3 spans 15 amino acids. The CDR3 sequence is CASSQRGFEAYEQYF. The CDR3 bases are TGCGCCAGCAGCCAGAGGGGGTTTGAGGCCTACGAGCAGTACTTC.

The rearrangement joins TRBV10-2 to TRBJ2-3; D not resolved. Germline values: CDR1 WSHSY, CDR2 SAAADI. The ends were cut back, 4 bases at V and 0 bases at J, with 5 bases in the middle. The CDR3 covers 13 residues. DNA for the CDR3: TGCGCCAGCAGTGTTGGGAGCACAGATACGCAGTATTTT. It translates to CASSVGSTDTQYF.

V gene TRBV5-1 combines with J gene TRBJ2-3; TRBD1 aligns across 10 bases. Germline V lookup: CDR1 SGHRS, CDR2 YFSETQ. The CDR3 is 17 amino acids. J lost 2 bases, V lost 4 bases, and 10 bases had no gene match. In nucleotides, the CDR3 is TGCGCCAGCAGCCCGCCTCCGGGACAGGGGATCACAGATACGCAGTATTTT. Translation gives CASSPPPGQGITDTQYF.

This clone was seen only a few times. The V call is TRBV10-1, the J call TRBJ1-1; 8 bases line up with TRBD1. The CDR3 is 17 residues long. Germline CDR1 and CDR2: WNHNN and SYGVQD (reference sequence). V lost 3 bases and J lost 0; bases outside the gene matches: 9. This CDR3 is CASSEGQGEGLNTEAFF. The CDR3 nucleotides read TGCGCCAGCAGTGAAGGACAGGGAGAGGGTTTGAACACTGAAGCTTTCTTT.

The V call is TRBV7-3, the J call TRBJ1-5; D is uncertain. Trimming took 0 bases from V and 7 from J, leaving 7 bases between them. This CDR3 comprises 13 residues. Germline CDR1 and CDR2: SGHTA and FQGTGA. This CDR3 is CASSLTSGQPQHF. CDR3 bases: TGTGCCAGCAGCTTAACGAGCGGCCAGCCCCAGCATTTT.

The rearrangement links TRBV7-2 to TRBJ1-1; perhaps TRBD1 as D (5 bases). V lost 2 bases and J 0 bases, leaving 10 bases between the germline ends. The CDR3 contains 15 residues. Germline V CDR1 and CDR2: SGHTA, FQGNSA. In DNA form, the CDR3 reads TGTGCCAGCAGCTTATCTGGGGGAGTGAACACTGAAGCTTTCTTT. Protein: CASSLSGGVNTEAFF.

The CDR3 nucleotides read TGTGCCTGGGCCTGGACTAGTTCCTCCCATGAGCAGTTCTTC. Its protein is CAWAWTSSSHEQFF. V is TRBV30 and J is TRBJ2-1; 7 nucleotides agree with TRBD2. The CDR3 is made up of 14 amino acids. Unmatched junction bases numbered 12, after V lost 5 bases and J lost 8 bases. The V gene's germline CDR1 is GTSNPN and CDR2 SVGIG (reference sequence).

The chain links TRBV19 to TRBJ2-7; D call uncertain. The CDR3 contains 14 residues. Germline V lookup: CDR1 LNHDA, CDR2 SQIVND (reference sequence). V was pared by 5 bases and J by 3 bases, with 14 bases between. The CDR3 coding sequence is TGTGCCAGTAGTTGGGGAAGATCGGACTACGAGCAGTACTTC. Residues: CASSWGRSDYEQYF.

This chain links TRBV9 with TRBJ2-3; possible D gene TRBD1, 7 bases. This CDR3 is built from 16 residues. Trimming took 4 bases from V and 0 from J, leaving 15 bases between them. The germline gives CDR1 SGDLS, CDR2 YYNGEE. CDR3 coding DNA: TGTGCCAGCAGCCAGGGGGGCGGTTCTAGCACAGATACGCAGTATTTT. The encoded protein is CASSQGGGSSTDTQYF. Looking up the rest from reference TRBV9 and TRBJ2-3 gives the full variable domain: DSGVTQTPKHLITATGQRVTLRCSPRSGDLSVYWYQQSLDQGLQFLIQYYNGEERAKGNILERFSAQQFPDLHSELNLSSLELGDSALYFCASSQGGGSSTDTQYFGPGTRLTVL.

The chain combines TRBV5-1 with TRBJ2-2; D may be TRBD2 (5 bases). Germline lookup yields CDR1 SGHRS and CDR2 YFSETQ. The CDR3 loop spans 16 amino acids. Trimming cost V 3 bases and J 3 bases, with 15 bases left between them. CDR3 nucleotide sequence: TGCGCCAGCAGCTACCCCCGGGGTAAGGACACCGGGGAGCTGTTTTTT. Its protein product is CASSYPRGKDTGELFF.

The chain links TRBV7-8 to TRBJ1-5; D is uncertain. V lost 1 base to trimming and J lost 1 base, with 5 bases between them. The V gene's germline CDR1 is SGHVS and CDR2 FQNEAQ. CDR3 length: 14 residues. Here the CDR3 DNA reads TGTGCCAGCAGCTTAGTACCGAGCAATCAGCCCCAGCATTTT. It encodes CASSLVPSNQPQHF.

In DNA, the CDR3 is TGCGCCAGCAGCCAAGACCGGGGGGGGCCAGAGACCCAGTACTTC. It is translated as CASSQDRGGPETQYF. The rearrangement joins TRBV4-1 to TRBJ2-5; TRBD2 aligns across 8 bases. The V segment lost 0 bases and the J segment 4 bases; nucleotides outside the gene matches: 4. This CDR3 has 15 amino acids. CDR1 and CDR2 from the germline V gene are MGHRA and YSYEKL.

With respect to this clone: Other DNA sequences of this sample code for an identical CDR3. The V gene is TRBV30, the J gene TRBJ1-2, with D perhaps matching TRBD1 (5 bases). Germline-derived CDR1 and CDR2 are GTSNPN and SVGIG (reference sequence). The CDR3 totals 12 residues. Deletions cut 7 bases from V and 8 bases from J, with 17 bases between. In DNA form, the CDR3 reads TGTGCCTCTGAGACAGACGCGGAGGGCTACACCTTC. It encodes CASETDAEGYTF.

This clone was seen a single time. The chain combines TRBV9 with TRBJ1-2; TRBD1 matches 7 bases. V gave up 0 bases and J gave up 8 bases; unmatched junction bases: 7. The CDR3 has 14 amino acids. Germline V gene lookup returns CDR1 SGDLS and CDR2 YYNGEE. The CDR3 reads CASSVGGGAEGYTF. The CDR3, as DNA: TGTGCCAGCAGCGTAGGAGGGGGCGCGGAGGGCTACACCTTC.

The chain links TRBV7-9 to TRBJ2-3; TRBD2 might be the D (7 bases). CDR1 is SEHNR, CDR2 FQNEAQ, per germline (reference sequence). CDR3 length: 15 amino acids. Trimming cost V 0 bases and J 3 bases, with 10 bases left between them. The CDR3 DNA sequence: TGTGCCAGCAGCTTAGCGGGGGGGCCAACAGATACGCAGTATTTT. Its translation: CASSLAGGPTDTQYF.

About this clone: The sample holds other DNA sequences that translate to the same CDR3. V usage is TRBV19 and J usage is TRBJ1-1; 7 bases match TRBD1. CDR1 and CDR2 (germline): LNHDA, SQIVND (reference sequence). With V trimmed by 2 bases and J by 3 bases, 3 bases remained unmatched. The CDR3 has 14 amino acids. CDR3 sequence: CASSIQGGDTEAFF. The CDR3 DNA is TGTGCCAGTAGTATACAGGGGGGGGACACTGAAGCTTTCTTT.